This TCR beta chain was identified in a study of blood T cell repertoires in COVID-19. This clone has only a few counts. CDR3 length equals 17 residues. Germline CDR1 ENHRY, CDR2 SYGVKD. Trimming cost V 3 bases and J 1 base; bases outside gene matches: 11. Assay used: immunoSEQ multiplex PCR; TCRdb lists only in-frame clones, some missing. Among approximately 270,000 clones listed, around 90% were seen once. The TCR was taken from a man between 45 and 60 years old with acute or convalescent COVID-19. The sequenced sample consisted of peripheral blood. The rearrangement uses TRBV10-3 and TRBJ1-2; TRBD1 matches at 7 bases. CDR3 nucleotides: TGTGCCATCAGTGATGTCACAGGGGCCCGATTTAACTATGGCTACACCTTC. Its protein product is CAISDVTGARFNYGYTF.